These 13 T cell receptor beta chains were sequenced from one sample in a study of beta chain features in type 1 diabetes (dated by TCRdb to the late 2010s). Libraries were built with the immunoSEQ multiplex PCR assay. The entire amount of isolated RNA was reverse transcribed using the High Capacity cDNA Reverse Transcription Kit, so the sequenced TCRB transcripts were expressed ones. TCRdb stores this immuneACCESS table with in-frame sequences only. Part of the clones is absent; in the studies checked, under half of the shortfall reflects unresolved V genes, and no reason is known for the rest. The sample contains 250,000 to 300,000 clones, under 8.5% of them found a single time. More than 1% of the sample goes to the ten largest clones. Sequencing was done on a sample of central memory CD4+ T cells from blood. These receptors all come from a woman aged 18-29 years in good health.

DNA of the CDR3: TGTGCCAGCAGGCGTTCAGGGGGCCTGAACACCGGGGAGCTGTTTTTT. Translated, it gives CASRRSGGLNTGELFF. This chain links TRBV27 with TRBJ2-2; 8 bases are a match to TRBD1. V was pared by 6 bases and J by 1 base, with 7 bases of the junction left unmatched. The CDR3 is made up of 16 amino acids. Per germline, CDR1 MNHEY and CDR2 SMNVEV (reference sequence).

CDR3 DNA sequence: TGTGCCAGCAGCTTAGGAGGCGGGAGGCAGCCCCAGCATTTT. It translates to CASSLGGGRQPQHF. The chain recombines TRBV7-2 with TRBJ1-5; unclear D gene. CDR3 length: 14 residues. In germline, CDR1 is SGHTA, CDR2 FQGNSA. Between the trimmed V and J ends, which lost 1 base and 7 bases, there was a span of 11 bases.

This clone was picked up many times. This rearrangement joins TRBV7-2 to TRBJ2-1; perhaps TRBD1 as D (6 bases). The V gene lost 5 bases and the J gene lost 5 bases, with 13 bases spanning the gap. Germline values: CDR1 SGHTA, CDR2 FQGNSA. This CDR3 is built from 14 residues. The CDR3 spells CASSTGQHNNEQFF. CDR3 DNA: TGTGCCAGCAGCACAGGACAGCATAACAATGAGCAGTTCTTC.

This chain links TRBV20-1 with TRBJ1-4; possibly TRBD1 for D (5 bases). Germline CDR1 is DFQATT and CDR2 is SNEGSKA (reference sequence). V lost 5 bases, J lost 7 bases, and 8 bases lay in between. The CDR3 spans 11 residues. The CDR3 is CSALTAEKLFF. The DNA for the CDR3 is TGCAGTGCTTTGACAGCTGAAAAACTGTTTTTT.

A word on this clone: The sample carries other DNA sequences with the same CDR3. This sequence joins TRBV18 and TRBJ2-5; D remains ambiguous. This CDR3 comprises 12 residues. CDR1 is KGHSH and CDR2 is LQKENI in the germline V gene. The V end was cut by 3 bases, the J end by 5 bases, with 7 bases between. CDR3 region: CASSPGPETQYF. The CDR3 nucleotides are TGTGCCAGCTCACCGGGCCCGGAGACCCAGTACTTC.

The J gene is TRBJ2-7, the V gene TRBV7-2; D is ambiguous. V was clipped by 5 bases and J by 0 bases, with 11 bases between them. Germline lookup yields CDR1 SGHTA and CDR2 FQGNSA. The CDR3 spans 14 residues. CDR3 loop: CASSIQHSSYEQYV. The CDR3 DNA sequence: TGTGCCAGCAGCATTCAACACAGCTCCTACGAGCAGTACGTC.

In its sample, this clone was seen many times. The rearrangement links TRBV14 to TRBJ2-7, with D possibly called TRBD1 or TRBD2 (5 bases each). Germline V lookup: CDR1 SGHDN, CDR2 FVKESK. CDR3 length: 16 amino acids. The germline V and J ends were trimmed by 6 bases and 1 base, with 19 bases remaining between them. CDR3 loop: CASSPLGTLRSYEQYF. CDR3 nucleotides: TGTGCCAGCAGTCCCCTCGGGACGCTACGATCCTACGAGCAGTACTTC. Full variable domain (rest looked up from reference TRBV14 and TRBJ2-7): EAGVTQFPSHSVIEKGQTVTLRCDPISGHDNLYWYRRVMGKEIKFLLHFVKESKQDESGMPNNRFLAERTGGTYSTLKVQPAELEDSGVYFCASSPLGTLRSYEQYFGPGTRLTVT.

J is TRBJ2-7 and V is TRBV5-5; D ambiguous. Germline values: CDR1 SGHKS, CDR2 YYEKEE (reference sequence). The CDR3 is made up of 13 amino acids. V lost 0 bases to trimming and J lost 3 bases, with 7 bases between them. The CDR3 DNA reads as TGTGCCAGCAGCTTGGACAGACTCTACGAGCAGTACGTC. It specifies CASSLDRLYEQYV.

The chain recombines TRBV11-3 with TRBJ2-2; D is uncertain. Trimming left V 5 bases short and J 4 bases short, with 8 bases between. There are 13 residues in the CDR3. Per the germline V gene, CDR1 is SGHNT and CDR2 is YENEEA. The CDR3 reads CASSPLATGELFF. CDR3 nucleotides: TGTGCCAGCAGCCCGCTTGCCACCGGGGAGCTGTTTTTT.

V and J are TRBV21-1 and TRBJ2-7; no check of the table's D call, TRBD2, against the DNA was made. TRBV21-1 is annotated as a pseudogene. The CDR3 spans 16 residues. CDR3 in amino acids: CASSKGAGRLAVPRYF. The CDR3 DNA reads TGTGCCAGCAGCAAAGGGGCCGGACGACTAGCGGTTCCGCGGTACTTC.

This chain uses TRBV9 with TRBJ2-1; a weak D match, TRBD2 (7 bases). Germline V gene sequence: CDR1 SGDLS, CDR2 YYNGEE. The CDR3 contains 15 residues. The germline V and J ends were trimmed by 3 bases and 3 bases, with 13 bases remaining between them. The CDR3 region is CASSGGGGLYNEQFF. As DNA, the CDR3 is TGTGCCAGCAGCGGCGGGGGCGGGCTCTACAATGAGCAGTTCTTC.

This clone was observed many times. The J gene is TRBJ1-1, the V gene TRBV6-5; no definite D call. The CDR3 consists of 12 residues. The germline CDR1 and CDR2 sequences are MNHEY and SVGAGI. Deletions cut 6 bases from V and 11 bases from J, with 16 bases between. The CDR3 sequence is CASRIDTGVAFF. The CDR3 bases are TGTGCCAGCAGAATCGACACCGGAGTGGCTTTCTTT.

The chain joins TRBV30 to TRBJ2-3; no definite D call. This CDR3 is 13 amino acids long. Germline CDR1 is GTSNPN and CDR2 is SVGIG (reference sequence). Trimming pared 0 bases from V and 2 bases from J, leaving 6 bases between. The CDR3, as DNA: TGTGCCTGGAGTGTACCCACCACAGATACGCAGTATTTT. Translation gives CAWSVPTTDTQYF.